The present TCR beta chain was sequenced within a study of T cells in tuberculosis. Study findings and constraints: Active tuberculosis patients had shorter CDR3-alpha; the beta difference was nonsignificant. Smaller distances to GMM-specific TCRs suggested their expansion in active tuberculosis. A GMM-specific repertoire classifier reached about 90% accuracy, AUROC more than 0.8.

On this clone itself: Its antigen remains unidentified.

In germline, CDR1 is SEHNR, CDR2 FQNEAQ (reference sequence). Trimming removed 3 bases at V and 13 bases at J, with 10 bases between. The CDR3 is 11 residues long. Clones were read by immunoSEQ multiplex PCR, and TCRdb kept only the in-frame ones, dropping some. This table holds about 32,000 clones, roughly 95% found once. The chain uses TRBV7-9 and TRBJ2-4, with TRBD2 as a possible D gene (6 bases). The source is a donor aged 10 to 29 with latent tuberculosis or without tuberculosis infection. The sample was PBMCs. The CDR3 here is CASSFGREQYF. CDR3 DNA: TGTGCCAGCAGCTTCGGCCGGGAGCAGTACTTC.